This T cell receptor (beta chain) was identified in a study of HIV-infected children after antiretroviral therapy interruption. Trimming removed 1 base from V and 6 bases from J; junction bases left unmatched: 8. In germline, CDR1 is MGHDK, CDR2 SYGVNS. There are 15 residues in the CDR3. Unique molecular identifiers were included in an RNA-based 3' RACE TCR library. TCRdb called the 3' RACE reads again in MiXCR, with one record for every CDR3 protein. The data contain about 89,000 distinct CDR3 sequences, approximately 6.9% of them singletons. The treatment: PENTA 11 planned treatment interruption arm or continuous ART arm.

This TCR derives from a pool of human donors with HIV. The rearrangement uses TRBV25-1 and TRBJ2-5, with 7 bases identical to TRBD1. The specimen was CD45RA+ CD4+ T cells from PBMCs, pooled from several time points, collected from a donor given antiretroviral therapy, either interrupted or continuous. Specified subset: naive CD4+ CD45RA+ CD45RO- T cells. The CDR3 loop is CASSESTGTVKTQYF. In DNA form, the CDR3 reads TGTGCCAGCAGTGAATCCACCGGGACAGTCAAGACCCAGTACTTC.